Below are 28 T cell receptor beta chains sequenced from a single sample in a study of shared clonotypes between healthy human individuals. Method: immunoSEQ multiplex PCR; TCRdb's copy keeps in-frame clones and lacks some. In the table there are some 790,000 clones, about two thirds of which are singletons. The sequencing input was memory CD4+ T cells sorted from blood. Subset defined: CD45RA-negative fraction. The origin of the receptors is a woman in her twenties or thirties in good health.

A note on this clone: This may be a read error: a much more frequent sequence differs by one nucleotide. Different DNA sequences within this sample yield the same CDR3. The rearrangement links TRBV11-1 to TRBJ2-7; 7 nucleotides match TRBD2. The CDR3 length is 14 residues. The V and J ends lost 5 bases and 0 bases, in that order; junction bases with no gene match: 4. Per germline, CDR1 SGHAT and CDR2 FQDESV (reference sequence). Written as DNA, the CDR3 is TGTGCCAGCAGCACCCAGCGGGACTCCTACGAGCAGTACTTC. Protein product: CASSTQRDSYEQYF.

The chain couples TRBV27 to TRBJ1-2; D uncertain. The length of the CDR3 is 14 residues. Trimming took 2 bases from V and 2 from J, leaving 9 bases between them. Germline CDR1 reads MNHEY; CDR2 reads SMNVEV (reference sequence). The CDR3 region has the DNA TGTGCCAGCAGTTTACGGGCAGCGAACTATGGCTACACCTTC. Translating gives CASSLRAANYGYTF.

This chain uses TRBV29-1 with TRBJ1-1, with 7 bases identical to TRBD1. CDR3 length: 13 amino acids. Germline V lookup: CDR1 SQVTM, CDR2 ANQGSEA. The V gene end was trimmed by 4 bases and the J gene end by 7 bases; junction bases not matched to a gene: 9. CDR3 region: CSVGQGPENEAFF. CDR3 DNA: TGCAGCGTTGGACAGGGACCGGAGAATGAAGCTTTCTTT. Based on the CDR3 plus reference TRBV29-1 and TRBJ1-1, the full variable domain is SAVISQKPSRDICQRGTSLTIQCQVDSQVTMMFWYRQQPGQSLTLIATANQGSEATYESGFVIDKFPISRPNLTFSTLTVSNMSPEDSSIYLCSVGQGPENEAFFGQGTRLTVV.

This clone was detected once. The rearrangement links TRBV11-2 to TRBJ2-1, with D perhaps TRBD1 or TRBD2 (6 bases each). The CDR3 loop spans 15 amino acids. V shed 5 bases and J shed 9 bases, with 20 bases lying between them. The germline V gene has CDR1 SGHAT and CDR2 FQNNGV. DNA of the CDR3: TGTGCCAGCAGCCCGAGAGGGGGGCTCTGGGGTGAGCAGTTCTTC. As protein: CASSPRGGLWGEQFF.

This chain joins TRBV30 and TRBJ2-7; maybe TRBD1 (5 bases). Germline lookup yields CDR1 GTSNPN and CDR2 SVGIG (reference sequence). With 2 bases removed from V and 9 bases from J, the gap between germline ends came to 11 bases. This CDR3 has 11 amino acids. The CDR3 nucleotides read TGTGCCTGGAGTTGGACACGAGGGCAGTACTTC. Translation: CAWSWTRGQYF.

The chain employs TRBV19 and TRBJ1-2, with TRBD1 matching 8 bases. CDR3 length equals 15 residues. The V and J ends lost 5 bases and 2 bases, in that order; junction bases with no gene match: 7. Germline lookup yields CDR1 LNHDA and CDR2 SQIVND (reference sequence). The DNA for the CDR3 is TGTGCCAGTAGTGGAACAGGGGGTTGGAACTATGGCTACACCTTC. This codes for CASSGTGGWNYGYTF.

CDR3: CAISRDTNTGELFF. The DNA for the CDR3 is TGTGCCATCAGCCGAGACACCAACACCGGGGAGCTGTTTTTT. J is TRBJ2-2 and V is TRBV10-3; no reliable D call. V was pared by 6 bases and J by 2 bases, with 10 bases between. The CDR3 is 14 amino acids. Germline CDR1 is ENHRY and CDR2 is SYGVKD.

V usage is TRBV4-2 and J usage is TRBJ1-5; D ambiguous. The germline CDR1 and CDR2 sequences are LGHNA and YNFKEQ. The CDR3 spans 14 residues. Trimming removed 1 base at V and 7 bases at J, with 11 bases between. Here the CDR3 DNA reads TGTGCCAGCAGCCAAGGGGTAATAGAACAGCCCCAGCATTTT. Translating it yields CASSQGVIEQPQHF.

This clone was observed a handful of times. The CDR3 loop reads CASSTVGADRVTEAFF. The CDR3 coding sequence is TGTGCCAGTAGTACGGTGGGGGCGGACAGGGTGACTGAAGCTTTCTTT. The rearrangement uses TRBV19 and TRBJ1-1; 8 bases fit TRBD1. Germline assignment: CDR1 LNHDA and CDR2 SQIVND (reference sequence). CDR3 length: 16 residues. V lost 4 bases to trimming and J lost 5 bases; unmatched junction nucleotides: 12.

This chain connects TRBV2 to TRBJ1-5, with 7 bases matching TRBD1. The germline V gene has CDR1 SNHLY and CDR2 FYNNEI. The ends lost 5 bases at V and 4 bases at J; junction bases unmatched: 2. This CDR3 is 13 amino acids long. The CDR3 DNA is TGTGCCAGCAGTCCGGACAGGAATCAGCCCCAGCATTTT. Translated, it gives CASSPDRNQPQHF.

In its sample, this clone was seen once. The rearrangement links TRBV4-1 to TRBJ1-3; no reliable D call. Germline V CDR1 and CDR2: MGHRA, YSYEKL. CDR3 size: 15 residues. V was shortened by 3 bases and J by 0 bases, with 9 bases between the two germline ends. Here the CDR3 reads CASSHPGHSGNTIYF. The CDR3 coding sequence is TGCGCCAGCAGCCACCCGGGTCACTCTGGAAACACCATATATTTT.

This chain uses TRBV7-2 with TRBJ2-1; TRBD2 matches at 9 bases. Germline lookup yields CDR1 SGHTA and CDR2 FQGNSA. The CDR3 runs to 13 residues. With V trimmed by 3 bases and J by 10 bases, 4 bases remained unmatched. Written as DNA, the CDR3 is TGTGCCAGCAGCTTCTCTAGCGGGATGGAGCAGTTCTTC. Translated: CASSFSSGMEQFF.

This clone was seen once. This specimen includes other DNA sequences encoding the same CDR3. The chain carries TRBV4-1 and TRBJ2-1; no clear D. V was clipped by 0 bases and J by 2 bases, with 11 bases between them. This CDR3 contains 16 residues. Germline values: CDR1 MGHRA, CDR2 YSYEKL. The CDR3 region is CASSQERSDPYNEQFF. DNA of the CDR3: TGCGCCAGCAGCCAAGAAAGATCGGATCCCTACAATGAGCAGTTCTTC.

Points on this clone: Other nucleotide sequences in the sample specify the same CDR3. The chain carries TRBV5-6 and TRBJ2-1; D unclear. The CDR3 has 11 amino acids. V was pared by 4 bases and J by 4 bases, with 3 bases between. The germline V gene encodes CDR1 SGHDT and CDR2 YYEEEE. The CDR3 reads CASSLYNEQFF. In nucleotides, the CDR3 is TGTGCCAGCAGCCTGTACAATGAGCAGTTCTTC. The full variable domain, completed using reference TRBV5-6 and TRBJ2-1, is DAGVTQSPTHLIKTRGQQVTLRCSPKSGHDTVSWYQQALGQGPQFIFQYYEEEERQRGNFPDRFSGHQFPNYSSELNVNALLLGDSALYLCASSLYNEQFFGPGTRLTVL.

This chain joins TRBV28 and TRBJ2-1; 10 bases agree with TRBD2. The CDR3 has 15 amino acids. Germline CDR1 reads MDHEN; CDR2 reads SYDVKM. Trimming at V came to 4 bases and at J to 7 bases, leaving 7 bases not matched to a gene. Here the CDR3 DNA reads TGTGCCAGCAGTTACTCTAGCGGGAGAAGGAATGAGCAGTTCTTC. It is translated as CASSYSSGRRNEQFF.

The V call is TRBV7-2, the J call TRBJ2-7; 7 bases line up with TRBD1. This CDR3 region has 12 residues. The germline CDR1 and CDR2 sequences are SGHTA and FQGNSA. The J segment lost 6 bases and the V segment lost 5 bases, leaving 4 bases of the junction unmatched. This CDR3 reads CASSLTGREQYF. The CDR3 nucleotides read TGTGCCAGCAGCCTGACAGGGCGCGAGCAGTACTTC.

As to this clone: Other DNA sequences in this specimen translate into the identical CDR3. The gene calls are TRBV20-1 and TRBJ2-7; D unclear. The CDR3 is made up of 11 amino acids. Trimming removed 3 bases from V and 7 bases from J, with 10 bases in between. CDR1 and CDR2 from the germline V gene are DFQATT and SNEGSKA (reference sequence). CDR3 nucleotides: TGCAGTGCTAGGGCCTCTTTAGAGCAGTACTTC. As protein: CSARASLEQYF.

The chain has TRBV2 and TRBJ2-5, with 8 bases matching TRBD1. Losses at the gene ends were 3 bases for V and 5 bases for J; bases not matched to a gene: 5. CDR3 length equals 14 residues. From germline, CDR1 is SNHLY and CDR2 FYNNEI. For the CDR3, the DNA is TGTGCCAGCAGTGAGCAGGGGGCTTGGGAGACCCAGTACTTC. Amino acids: CASSEQGAWETQYF.

The chain carries TRBV2 and TRBJ2-7; D ambiguous. The CDR3 is made up of 13 amino acids. Germline V lookup: CDR1 SNHLY, CDR2 FYNNEI. V lost 8 bases and J lost 2, with 13 bases in between. The CDR3 sequence is CASAGPQTYEQYF. CDR3 DNA: TGTGCCAGCGCCGGACCGCAAACCTACGAGCAGTACTTC.

This chain joins TRBV9 and TRBJ2-1, with 11 positions matching TRBD2. From germline, CDR1 is SGDLS and CDR2 YYNGEE. V dropped 3 bases and J dropped 5; count of bases not matched to a gene: 4. This CDR3 has 15 amino acids. This CDR3 is CASSATSGMNNEQFF. CDR3 sequence (DNA): TGTGCCAGCAGCGCGACTAGCGGGATGAACAATGAGCAGTTCTTC.

This clone was detected ten times or more. The chain couples TRBV6-6 to TRBJ1-4; 7 positions match TRBD1. The CDR3 is made up of 14 amino acids. The ends lost 6 bases at V and 1 base at J; junction bases unmatched: 2. Looked up from germline, CDR1 is MNHNY and CDR2 is SVGAGI (reference sequence). CDR3 in DNA: TGTGCCAGCAGAGGGACAGTAACTAATGAAAAACTGTTTTTT. Amino acid sequence: CASRGTVTNEKLFF.

The chain couples TRBV11-3 to TRBJ2-7; TRBD2 matches at 9 bases. CDR1 and CDR2 from the germline V gene are SGHNT and YENEEA. V shed 0 bases and J 4 bases; nucleotides not matched to a gene: 1. The CDR3 has 14 residues. CDR3 sequence: CASSLDTSGYEQYF. The CDR3, as DNA: TGTGCCAGCAGCTTAGATACTAGCGGGTACGAGCAGTACTTC. Full variable domain (remainder filled in from reference TRBV11-3 and TRBJ2-7): EAGVVQSPRYKIIEKKQPVAFWCNPISGHNTLYWYLQNLGQGPELLIRYENEEAVDDSQLPKDRFSAERLKGVDSTLKIQPAELGDSAVYLCASSLDTSGYEQYFGPGTRLTVT.

J is TRBJ2-7 and V is TRBV2; D remains ambiguous. Germline V lookup: CDR1 SNHLY, CDR2 FYNNEI. CDR3 length: 12 residues. DNA for the CDR3: TGTGCGTACGCCGGGTCACCCTACGAGCAGTACTTC. It is translated as CAYAGSPYEQYF.

The genes are TRBV6-1 and TRBJ2-7; no clear D. The CDR3 sequence is 12 residues long. Germline V gene sequence: CDR1 MNHNS, CDR2 SASEGT. Trimming took 7 bases from V and 4 from J, leaving 11 bases between them. Here the CDR3 DNA reads TGTGCCAGCACCAGCGCCGGGTACGAGCAGTACTTC. It is translated as CASTSAGYEQYF.

V gene TRBV29-1 combines with J gene TRBJ1-1; D is possibly TRBD1 (5 bases). V was clipped by 6 bases and J by 6 bases, with 17 bases between them. In germline, CDR1 is SQVTM, CDR2 ANQGSEA. The CDR3 runs to 13 residues. CDR3 protein: CSVPQGAWAEAFF. The CDR3 nucleotides are TGCAGCGTCCCCCAGGGTGCATGGGCTGAAGCTTTCTTT.

The rearrangement joins TRBV18 to TRBJ2-7; no clear D. In germline, CDR1 is KGHSH, CDR2 LQKENI. The CDR3 extends over 13 amino acids. V was shortened by 5 bases and J by 2 bases, with 10 bases between the two germline ends. For the CDR3, the DNA is TGTGCCAGCTCATTGGATCCTACCTACGAGCAGTACTTC. It yields the protein CASSLDPTYEQYF.

With respect to this clone: The sample carries other DNA sequences with the same CDR3. The CDR3 DNA sequence: TGTGCCAGCAGCCCGACCGGGAGCGCGAACACCGGGGAGCTGTTTTTT. Protein: CASSPTGSANTGELFF. The chain has TRBV11-3 and TRBJ2-2, with a weak D call TRBD2 (6 bases). The germline V and J ends were trimmed by 5 bases and 0 bases, with 13 bases remaining between them. Germline loops: CDR1 SGHNT, CDR2 YENEEA. The CDR3 runs to 16 residues.

The chain has TRBV7-9 and TRBJ2-2, with 9 nucleotides matching TRBD2. Germline lookup yields CDR1 SEHNR and CDR2 FQNEAQ (reference sequence). This CDR3 contains 15 residues. V lost 4 bases, J lost 6 bases, and 6 bases stayed unmatched. Written as DNA, the CDR3 is TGTGCCAGCAGCTGGTTAGCGGGAGAGGCCGGGGAGCTGTTTTTT. Its protein product is CASSWLAGEAGELFF.